These 14 T cell receptor beta chains originate from one sample sequenced in a study of blood T cell repertoires in COVID-19. Sequenced by immunoSEQ multiplex PCR; TCRdb stores in-frame clones only, minus some. The sample contains 150,000 to 200,000 clones, around 88% of which appear only once. The sequencing sample was made of peripheral blood. These receptors originate from a human donor in a cohort sampled during active COVID-19.

Only a few counts were recorded for this clone. The chain combines TRBV4-2 with TRBJ1-5; 9 bases align to TRBD1. Germline CDR1 LGHNA, CDR2 YNFKEQ. V was pared by 4 bases and J by 4 bases, with 11 bases of the junction left unmatched. This CDR3 is built from 17 residues. The CDR3 spells CASSRATGQGGNQPQHF. The CDR3 nucleotides are TGTGCCAGCAGCCGTGCGACGGGACAGGGAGGGAATCAGCCCCAGCATTTT.

V and J are TRBV18 and TRBJ2-7; 11 nucleotides match TRBD1. Trimming took 3 bases from V and 3 from J; bases not matched to a gene: 4. The CDR3 is 15 residues long. Per germline, CDR1 KGHSH and CDR2 LQKENI. The CDR3 bases are TGTGCCAGCTCACCCTCCGGGACAGGGGGCTACGAGCAGTACTTC. Translation gives CASSPSGTGGYEQYF.

This clone was counted a few times. The gene calls are TRBV5-1 and TRBJ2-5; 8 nucleotides agree with TRBD1. V shed 7 bases, J shed 4 bases, and the junction held 9 bases outside the gene matches. The CDR3 is 14 residues long. Germline values: CDR1 SGHRS, CDR2 YFSETQ. The CDR3: CASCRGQGAETQYF. The CDR3 nucleotides read TGCGCCAGCTGCAGGGGGCAGGGAGCAGAGACCCAGTACTTC.

The genes are TRBV5-1 and TRBJ1-2, with D perhaps TRBD1 (5 bases). The CDR3 is made up of 13 amino acids. V gave up 3 bases and J gave up 4 bases, with 10 bases separating them. Germline V gene sequence: CDR1 SGHRS, CDR2 YFSETQ. The CDR3: CASSSTDGYGYTF. The CDR3 nucleotides read TGCGCCAGCAGCTCGACAGACGGCTATGGCTACACCTTC.

The chain carries TRBV6-5 and TRBJ2-7, with 9 bases fitting TRBD2. Germline CDR1 and CDR2: MNHEY and SVGAGI. V was pared by 6 bases and J by 5 bases, with 8 bases of the junction left unmatched. The CDR3 totals 14 residues. CDR3 protein: CASSPGTSWDEQYF. CDR3 DNA: TGTGCCAGCAGCCCCGGGACTAGCTGGGACGAGCAGTACTTC.

The chain has TRBV11-3 and TRBJ2-1; 11 bases map to TRBD2. The length of the CDR3 is 14 residues. Looked up from germline, CDR1 is SGHNT and CDR2 is YENEEA. V shed 6 bases and J 7 bases; nucleotides not matched to a gene: 5. CDR3: CASSELAGGNEQFF. In nucleotides, the CDR3 is TGTGCCAGCAGTGAGCTAGCGGGAGGAAATGAGCAGTTCTTC.

V gene TRBV5-1 combines with J gene TRBJ1-6; 8 nucleotides align to TRBD1. The CDR3 covers 13 residues. CDR1 is SGHRS, CDR2 YFSETQ, per germline. Germline trimming cut 2 bases from V and 15 bases from J; bases unmatched to any gene: 7. The CDR3 loop reads CASSLADREGLHF. CDR3 DNA: TGCGCCAGCAGCTTAGCGGACAGGGAAGGCCTCCACTTT.

This chain uses TRBV27 with TRBJ1-2; D unclear. Trimming pared 0 bases from V and 8 bases from J, leaving 13 bases between. Germline assignment: CDR1 MNHEY and CDR2 SMNVEV (reference sequence). This CDR3 comprises 14 residues. The CDR3 reads CASSLSGGLDGYTF. As DNA, the CDR3 is TGTGCCAGCAGTTTATCTGGCGGGTTAGACGGCTACACCTTC.

The rearrangement joins TRBV10-3 to TRBJ1-2, with 9 bases aligning to TRBD1. The length of the CDR3 is 14 residues. V gave up 6 bases and J gave up 0 bases; unmatched junction bases: 2. Per germline, CDR1 ENHRY and CDR2 SYGVKD. The CDR3 protein is CAIRRTGANYGYTF. CDR3 DNA: TGTGCCATCAGGCGGACAGGGGCTAACTATGGCTACACCTTC.

The chain joins TRBV30 to TRBJ1-6; 7 bases agree with TRBD1. The CDR3 consists of 13 residues. Trimming took 5 bases from V and 4 from J; bases not matched to a gene: 2. CDR1 is GTSNPN and CDR2 is SVGIG in the germline V gene (reference sequence). As DNA, the CDR3 is TGTGCCTGGGTGGGACAGTATAATTCACCCCTCCACTTT. Protein: CAWVGQYNSPLHF. Using reference TRBV30 and TRBJ1-6 for the parts outside the CDR3, the full variable domain is SQTIHQWPATLVQPVGSPLSLECTVEGTSNPNLYWYRQAAGRGLQLLFYSVGIGQISSEVPQNLSASRPQDRQFILSSKKLLLSDSGFYLCAWVGQYNSPLHFGNGTRLTVT.

V is TRBV28 and J is TRBJ2-6; TRBD1 matches 7 bases. V gave up 6 bases and J gave up 0 bases; unmatched junction bases: 11. There are 18 residues in the CDR3. Germline CDR1 reads MDHEN; CDR2 reads SYDVKM. The CDR3 region is CASSPLTGLSSGANVLTF. The CDR3 nucleotides are TGTGCCAGCAGCCCTCTGACAGGGTTAAGCTCTGGGGCCAACGTCCTGACTTTC.

The chain carries TRBV30 and TRBJ1-6, with a possible D match to TRBD1 (5 bases). Germline CDR1 reads GTSNPN; CDR2 reads SVGIG (reference sequence). The CDR3 runs 13 residues. The V gene lost 5 bases and the J gene lost 7 bases, with 12 bases spanning the gap. The CDR3 nucleotides are TGTGCCTGGGAATTGACAGCAAATTCACCCCTCCACTTT. Its translation is CAWELTANSPLHF. The full variable domain, completed using reference TRBV30 and TRBJ1-6, is SQTIHQWPATLVQPVGSPLSLECTVEGTSNPNLYWYRQAAGRGLQLLFYSVGIGQISSEVPQNLSASRPQDRQFILSSKKLLLSDSGFYLCAWELTANSPLHFGNGTRLTVT.

This chain uses TRBV5-4 with TRBJ1-5; D may be TRBD1 (5 bases). The CDR3 covers 13 residues. Per the germline V gene, CDR1 is SGHNT and CDR2 is YYREEE (reference sequence). The V and J ends lost 4 bases and 7 bases respectively, with 12 bases between them. For the CDR3, the DNA is TGTGCCAGCAGCCAGGAGGGGATCCAGCCCCAGCATTTT. Translated, it gives CASSQEGIQPQHF.

Only a few counts were recorded for this clone. This rearrangement joins TRBV24-1 to TRBJ2-7; TRBD1 agrees at 8 bases. With V trimmed by 4 bases and J by 2 bases, 9 bases remained unmatched. Germline lookup yields CDR1 KGHDR and CDR2 SFDVKD. This CDR3 comprises 16 residues. The CDR3 DNA reads as TGTGCCACCAGTGACCTTGGACAGGGAGGTACCTACGAGCAGTACTTC. Translated: CATSDLGQGGTYEQYF.